This T cell receptor (beta chain) appears in the sequencing data of a study of blood T cell repertoires in COVID-19. Study-level background: COVID-19 samples collected from the United States, Italy and Spain covered acute and convalescent phases. PBMCs, B-cell-depleted T cells, or T cells were the source of the cDNA or gDNA that made up the material.

The CDR3 contains 16 residues. Between the trimmed V and J ends, which lost 4 bases and 0 bases, there was a span of 13 bases. Germline lookup yields CDR1 MNHNS and CDR2 SASEGT. Methods used by the authors: Estimated nucleated cell counts came from reference gene primer amplification. Generated by immunoSEQ multiplex PCR, the TCRdb table keeps only in-frame clones and is missing some. From that table come the V and J calls and clone size; the DNA was used to work out D and trimming. The sample includes about 80,000 clones, approximately 78% of them seen just once. This chain links TRBV6-1 with TRBJ2-1; tentatively, D is TRBD2 (6 bases). The material sequenced was peripheral blood. This clonotype originated in a woman aged 70 to 79 with acute or convalescent COVID-19. The CDR3 nucleotides are TGTGCCAGCAGTGGGTGGGACTCTGGCTCCTACAATGAGCAGTTCTTC. Encoded protein: CASSGWDSGSYNEQFF.